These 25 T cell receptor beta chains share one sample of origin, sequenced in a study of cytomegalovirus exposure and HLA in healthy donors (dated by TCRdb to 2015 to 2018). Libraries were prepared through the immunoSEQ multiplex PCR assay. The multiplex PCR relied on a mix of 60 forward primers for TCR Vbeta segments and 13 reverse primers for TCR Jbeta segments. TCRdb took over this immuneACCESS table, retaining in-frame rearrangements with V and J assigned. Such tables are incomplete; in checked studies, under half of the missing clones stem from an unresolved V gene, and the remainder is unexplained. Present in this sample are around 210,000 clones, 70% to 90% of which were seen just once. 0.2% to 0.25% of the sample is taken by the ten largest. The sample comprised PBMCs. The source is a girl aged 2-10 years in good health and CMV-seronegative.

The CDR3 sequence: CASRSDIYTGELFF. The CDR3 DNA is TGTGCCAGCAGATCCGACATCTACACCGGGGAGCTGTTTTTT. The rearrangement links TRBV6-5 to TRBJ2-2; D not certain. The CDR3 extends over 14 amino acids. The germline V gene encodes CDR1 MNHEY and CDR2 SVGAGI. Deletions cut 6 bases from V and 3 bases from J, with 11 bases between.

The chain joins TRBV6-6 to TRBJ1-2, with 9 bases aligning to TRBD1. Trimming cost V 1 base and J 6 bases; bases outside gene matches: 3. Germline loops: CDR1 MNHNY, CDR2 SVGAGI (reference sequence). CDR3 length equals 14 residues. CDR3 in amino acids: CASSYLGQGNGYTF. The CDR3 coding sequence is TGTGCCAGCAGTTACTTGGGACAGGGAAATGGCTACACCTTC.

CDR3 sequence: CASSLSGQGNHEQYF. As DNA, the CDR3 is TGCGCCAGCAGCTTGTCGGGACAGGGGAACCACGAGCAGTACTTC. J is TRBJ2-7 and V is TRBV5-1; 10 positions agree with TRBD1. The CDR3 is 15 residues long. Germline lookup yields CDR1 SGHRS and CDR2 YFSETQ. V was pared by 1 base and J by 5 bases, with 6 bases of the junction left unmatched.

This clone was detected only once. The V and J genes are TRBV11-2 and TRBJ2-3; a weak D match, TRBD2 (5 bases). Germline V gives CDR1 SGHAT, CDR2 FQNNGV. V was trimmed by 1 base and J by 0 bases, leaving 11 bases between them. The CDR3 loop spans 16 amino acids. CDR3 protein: CASSLVPGTSTDTQYF. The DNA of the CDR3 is TGTGCCAGCAGCTTAGTCCCGGGAACTAGCACAGATACGCAGTATTTT.

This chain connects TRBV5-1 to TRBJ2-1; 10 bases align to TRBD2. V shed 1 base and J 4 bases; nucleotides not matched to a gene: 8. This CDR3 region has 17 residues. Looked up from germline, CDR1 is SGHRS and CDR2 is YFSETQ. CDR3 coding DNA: TGCGCCAGCAGCTTGCTGGGTCGGACTAGCGGATACAATGAGCAGTTCTTC. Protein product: CASSLLGRTSGYNEQFF.

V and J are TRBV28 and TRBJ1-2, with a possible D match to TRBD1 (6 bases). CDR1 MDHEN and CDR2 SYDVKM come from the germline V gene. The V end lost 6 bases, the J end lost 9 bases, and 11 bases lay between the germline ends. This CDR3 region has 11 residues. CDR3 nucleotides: TGTGCCAGCAGGGGGGGGCGAAGCTACACCTTC. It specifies CASRGGRSYTF.

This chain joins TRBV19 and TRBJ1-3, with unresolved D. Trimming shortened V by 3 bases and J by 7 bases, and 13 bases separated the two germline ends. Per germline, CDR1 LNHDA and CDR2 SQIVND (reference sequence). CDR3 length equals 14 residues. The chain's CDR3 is CASSIGPGGNTIYF. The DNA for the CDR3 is TGTGCCAGTAGTATTGGGCCCGGTGGGAACACCATATATTTT.

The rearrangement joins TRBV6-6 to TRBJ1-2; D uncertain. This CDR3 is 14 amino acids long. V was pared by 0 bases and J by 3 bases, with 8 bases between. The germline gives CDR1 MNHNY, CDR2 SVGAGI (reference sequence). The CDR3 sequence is CASSYSSGDYGYTF. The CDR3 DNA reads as TGTGCCAGCAGTTACTCGTCGGGAGACTATGGCTACACCTTC.

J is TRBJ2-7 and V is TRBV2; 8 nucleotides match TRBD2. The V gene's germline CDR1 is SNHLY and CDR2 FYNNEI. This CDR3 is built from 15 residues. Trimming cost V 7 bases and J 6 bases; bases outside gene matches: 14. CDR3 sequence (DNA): TGTGCCAGCACCGTAACGGGGACTAGGACACGCGAGCAGTACTTC. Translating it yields CASTVTGTRTREQYF.

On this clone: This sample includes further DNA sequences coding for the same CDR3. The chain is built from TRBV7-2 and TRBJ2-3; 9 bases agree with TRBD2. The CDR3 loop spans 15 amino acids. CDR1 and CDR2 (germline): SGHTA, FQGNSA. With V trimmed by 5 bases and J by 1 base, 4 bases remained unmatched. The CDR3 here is CASSPERGGTDTQYF. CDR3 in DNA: TGTGCCAGCAGCCCTGAGCGGGGGGGCACAGATACGCAGTATTTT.

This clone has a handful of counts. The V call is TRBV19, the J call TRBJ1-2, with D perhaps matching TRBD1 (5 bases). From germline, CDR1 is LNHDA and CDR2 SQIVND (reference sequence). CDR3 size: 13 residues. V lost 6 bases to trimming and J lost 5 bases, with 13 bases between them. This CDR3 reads CASSPTAAYGYTF. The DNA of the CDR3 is TGTGCCAGTAGCCCGACAGCAGCTTATGGCTACACCTTC.

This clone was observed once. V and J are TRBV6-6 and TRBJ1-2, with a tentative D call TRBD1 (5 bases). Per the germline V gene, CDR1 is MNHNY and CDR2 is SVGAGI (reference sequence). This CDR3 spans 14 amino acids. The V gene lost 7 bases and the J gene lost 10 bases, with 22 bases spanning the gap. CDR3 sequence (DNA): TGTGCCAGCAACAAACAGGTCGGCCTTTTATTCTACACCTTC. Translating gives CASNKQVGLLFYTF.

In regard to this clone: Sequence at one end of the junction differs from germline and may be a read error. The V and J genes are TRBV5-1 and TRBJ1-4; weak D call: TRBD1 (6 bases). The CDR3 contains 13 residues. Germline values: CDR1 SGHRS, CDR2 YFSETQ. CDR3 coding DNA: TGCGCCAGCAGCCTAACAGGGTTTGAAAAACTGTCTTTT. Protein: CASSLTGFEKLSF.

Written as DNA, the CDR3 is TGTGCCAGCAGCTCTACCGAGGGGACAGAAGGCCAGCATTTT. This translates into CASSSTEGTEGQHF. The chain is built from TRBV7-9 and TRBJ1-5, with TRBD1 identical over 7 bases. Germline V gene sequence: CDR1 SEHNR, CDR2 FQNEAQ (reference sequence). J gave up 12 bases and V 4 bases, and 12 bases lay outside the gene matches. This CDR3 contains 14 residues.

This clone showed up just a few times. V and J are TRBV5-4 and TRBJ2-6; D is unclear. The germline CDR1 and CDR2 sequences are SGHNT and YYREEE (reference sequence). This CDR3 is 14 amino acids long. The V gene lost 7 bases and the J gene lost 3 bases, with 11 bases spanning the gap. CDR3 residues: CASFSVHGANVLTF. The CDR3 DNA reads TGTGCCAGCTTTTCCGTACATGGGGCCAACGTCCTGACTTTC. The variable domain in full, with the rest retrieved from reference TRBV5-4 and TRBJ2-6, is ETGVTQSPTHLIKTRGQQVTLRCSSQSGHNTVSWYQQALGQGPQFIFQYYREEENGRGNFPPRFSGLQFPNYSSELNVNALELDDSALYLCASFSVHGANVLTFGAGSRLTVL.

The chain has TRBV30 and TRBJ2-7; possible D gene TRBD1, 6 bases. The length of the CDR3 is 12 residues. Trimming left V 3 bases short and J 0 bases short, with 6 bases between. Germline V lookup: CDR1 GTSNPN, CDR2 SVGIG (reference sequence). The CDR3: CAWRDSSYEQYF. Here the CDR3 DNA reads TGTGCCTGGAGGGACAGCTCCTACGAGCAGTACTTC.

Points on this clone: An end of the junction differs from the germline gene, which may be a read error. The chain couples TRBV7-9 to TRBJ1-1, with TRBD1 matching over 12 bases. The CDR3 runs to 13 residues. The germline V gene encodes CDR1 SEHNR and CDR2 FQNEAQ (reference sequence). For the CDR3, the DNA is TGTGCCAGCAGCTTAGACGGGGGACAGGGGGCCCTCTTT. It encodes CASSLDGGQGALF.

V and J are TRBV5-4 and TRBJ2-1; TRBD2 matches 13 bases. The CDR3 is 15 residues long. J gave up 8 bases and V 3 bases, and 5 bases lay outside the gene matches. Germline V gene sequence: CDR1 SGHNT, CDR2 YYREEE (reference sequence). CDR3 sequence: CASSYRTSGSHEQFF. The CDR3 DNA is TGTGCCAGCAGCTACCGGACTAGCGGGAGCCATGAGCAGTTCTTC.

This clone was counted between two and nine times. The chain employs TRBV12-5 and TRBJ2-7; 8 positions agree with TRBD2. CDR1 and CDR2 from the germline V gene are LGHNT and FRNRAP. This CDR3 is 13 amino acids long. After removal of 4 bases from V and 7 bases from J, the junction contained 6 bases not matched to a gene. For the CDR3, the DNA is TGTGCTAGTGGTTACAGGCTAGCGGGTGAGCAGTACTTC. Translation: CASGYRLAGEQYF.

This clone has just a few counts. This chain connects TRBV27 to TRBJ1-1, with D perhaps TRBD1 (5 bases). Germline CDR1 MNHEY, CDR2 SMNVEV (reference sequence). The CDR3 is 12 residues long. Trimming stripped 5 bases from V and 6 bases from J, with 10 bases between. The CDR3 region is CASSPGGSEAFF. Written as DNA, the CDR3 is TGTGCCAGCAGTCCCGGGGGTTCTGAAGCTTTCTTT.

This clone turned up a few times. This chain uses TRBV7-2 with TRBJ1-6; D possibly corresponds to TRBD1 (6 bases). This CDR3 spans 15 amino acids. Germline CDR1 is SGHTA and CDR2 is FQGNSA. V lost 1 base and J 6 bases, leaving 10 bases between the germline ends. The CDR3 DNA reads TGTGCCAGCAGCTTAGTGTCAGGGGCTAATTCACCCCTCCACTTT. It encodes CASSLVSGANSPLHF.

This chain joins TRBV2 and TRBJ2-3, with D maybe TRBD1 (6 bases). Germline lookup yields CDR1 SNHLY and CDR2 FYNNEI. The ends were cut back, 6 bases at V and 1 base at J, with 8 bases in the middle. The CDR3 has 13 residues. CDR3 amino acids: CASRYRGTDTQYF. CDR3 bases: TGTGCCAGCAGATACAGGGGCACAGATACGCAGTATTTT.

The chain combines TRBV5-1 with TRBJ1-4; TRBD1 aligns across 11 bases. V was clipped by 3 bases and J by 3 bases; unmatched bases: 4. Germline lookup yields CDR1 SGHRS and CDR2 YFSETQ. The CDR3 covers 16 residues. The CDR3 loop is CASSWGQGVANEKLFF. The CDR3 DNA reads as TGCGCCAGCAGCTGGGGACAGGGGGTGGCTAATGAAAAACTGTTTTTT.

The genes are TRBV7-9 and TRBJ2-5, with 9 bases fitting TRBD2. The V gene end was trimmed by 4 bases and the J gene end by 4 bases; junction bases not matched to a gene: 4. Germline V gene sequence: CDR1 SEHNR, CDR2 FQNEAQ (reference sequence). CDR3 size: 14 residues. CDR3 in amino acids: CASSSLTSGETQYF. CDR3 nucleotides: TGTGCCAGCAGCTCCCTGACTAGCGGAGAGACCCAGTACTTC.

DNA of the CDR3: TGTGCCAGCAGCTTAGACAGGGTGAACACTGAAGCTTTCTTT. As protein: CASSLDRVNTEAFF. V and J are TRBV7-6 and TRBJ1-1; a possible D gene is TRBD1 (6 bases). The CDR3 consists of 14 residues. V lost 1 base to trimming and J lost 0 bases, with 6 bases between them. The germline V gene encodes CDR1 SGHVS and CDR2 FNYEAQ. Full variable domain (rest looked up from reference TRBV7-6 and TRBJ1-1): GAGVSQSPRYKVTKRGQDVALRCDPISGHVSLYWYRQALGQGPEFLTYFNYEAQQDKSGLPNDRFSAERPEGSISTLTIQRTEQRDSAMYRCASSLDRVNTEAFFGQGTRLTVV.